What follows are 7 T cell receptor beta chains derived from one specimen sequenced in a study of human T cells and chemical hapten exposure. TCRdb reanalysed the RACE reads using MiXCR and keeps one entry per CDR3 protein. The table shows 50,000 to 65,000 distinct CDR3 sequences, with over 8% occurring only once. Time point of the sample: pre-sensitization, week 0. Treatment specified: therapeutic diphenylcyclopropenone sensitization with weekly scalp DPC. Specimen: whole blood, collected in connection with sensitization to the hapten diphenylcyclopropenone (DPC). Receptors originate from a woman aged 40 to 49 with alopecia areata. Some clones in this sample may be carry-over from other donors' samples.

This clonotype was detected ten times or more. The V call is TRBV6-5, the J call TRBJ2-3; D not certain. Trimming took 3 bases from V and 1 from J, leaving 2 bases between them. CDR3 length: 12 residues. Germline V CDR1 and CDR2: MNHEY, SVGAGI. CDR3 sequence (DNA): TGTGCCAGCAGTTATGGCACAGATACGCAGTATTTT. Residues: CASSYGTDTQYF.

CDR3 DNA: TGTGCCAGCAGCCAAGTTGGTTCATATAACACTGAAGCTTTCTTT. Amino acid sequence: CASSQVGSYNTEAFF. The chain couples TRBV14 to TRBJ1-1; no clear D gene. From germline, CDR1 is SGHDN and CDR2 FVKESK. CDR3 length: 15 amino acids. V was pared by 1 base and J by 2 bases, with 11 bases between. Full variable domain (rest looked up from reference TRBV14 and TRBJ1-1): EAGVTQFPSHSVIEKGQTVTLRCDPISGHDNLYWYRRVMGKEIKFLLHFVKESKQDESGMPNNRFLAERTGGTYSTLKVQPAELEDSGVYFCASSQVGSYNTEAFFGQGTRLTVV.

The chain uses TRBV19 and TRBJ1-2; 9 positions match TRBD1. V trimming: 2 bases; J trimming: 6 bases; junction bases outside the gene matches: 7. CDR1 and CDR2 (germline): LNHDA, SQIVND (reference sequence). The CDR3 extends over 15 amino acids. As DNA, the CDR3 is TGTGCCAGTAGTATACGGACAGGGGACTCCCATGGCTACACCTTC. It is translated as CASSIRTGDSHGYTF.

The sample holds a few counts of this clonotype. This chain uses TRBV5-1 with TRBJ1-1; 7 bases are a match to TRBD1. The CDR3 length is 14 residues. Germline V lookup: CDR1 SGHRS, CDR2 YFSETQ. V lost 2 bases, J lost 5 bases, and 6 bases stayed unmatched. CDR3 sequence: CASSFMAQGTEAFF. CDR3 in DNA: TGCGCCAGCAGCTTTATGGCACAGGGGACTGAAGCTTTCTTT.

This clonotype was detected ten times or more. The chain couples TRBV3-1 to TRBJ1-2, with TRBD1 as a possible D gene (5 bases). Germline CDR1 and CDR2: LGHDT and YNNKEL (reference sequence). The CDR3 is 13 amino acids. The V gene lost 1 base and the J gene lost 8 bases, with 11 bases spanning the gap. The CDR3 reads CASSQVRTGGYTF. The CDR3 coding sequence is TGTGCCAGCAGCCAAGTAAGAACAGGAGGCTACACCTTC. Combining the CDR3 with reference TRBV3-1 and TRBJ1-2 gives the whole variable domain DTAVSQTPKYLVTQMGNDKSIKCEQNLGHDTMYWYKQDSKKFLKIMFSYNNKELIINETVPNRFSPKSPDKAHLNLHINSLELGDSAVYFCASSQVRTGGYTFGSGTRLTVV.

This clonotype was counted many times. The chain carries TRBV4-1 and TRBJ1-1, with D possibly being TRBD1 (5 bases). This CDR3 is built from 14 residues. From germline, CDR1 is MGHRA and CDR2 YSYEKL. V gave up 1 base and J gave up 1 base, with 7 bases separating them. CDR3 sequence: CASSQGQPNTEAFF. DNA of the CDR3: TGCGCCAGCAGCCAAGGACAGCCGAACACTGAAGCTTTCTTT.

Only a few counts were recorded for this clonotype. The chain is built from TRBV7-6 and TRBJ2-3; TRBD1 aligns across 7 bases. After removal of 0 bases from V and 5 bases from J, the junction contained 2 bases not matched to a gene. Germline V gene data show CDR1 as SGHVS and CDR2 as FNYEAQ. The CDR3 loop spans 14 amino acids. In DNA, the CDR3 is TGTGCCAGCAGCTTAGCCCCAGGGGGAGATACGCAGTATTTT. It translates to CASSLAPGGDTQYF.